Described below is a single T cell receptor (beta chain) sequence and its context. This clonotype was seen ten or more times. The antigen this receptor binds is unknown. The input lacks base qualities; no much larger clone sits a single base away. This sample was included in a study of T cells in Graves' hyperthyroidism and ophthalmopathy (dated by TCRdb to about 2019). About the study as a whole: Peripheral blood was sampled at the time of initial diagnosis, prior to any treatment. TCR V-J signatures able to tell the groups apart were searched for in a discovery cohort of some 97 patients, of whom 43 had Graves' ophthalmopathy and around 56 had stable Graves' hyperthyroidism. Whether ophthalmopathy could be predicted prospectively was tested in an independent validation cohort made up of roughly 19 hyperthyroidism patients plus 17 patients who later progressed to ophthalmopathy. The 90 or so discovery patients were randomly split 7:3 into training and test sets. The study also compared thyroid tissue and blood T-cell repertoires from over 5 Graves' hyperthyroidism patients. After sampling, hyperthyroidism patients received methimazole starting at 30 mg daily, and ophthalmopathy patients received high-dose intravenous methylprednisolone. The paper reports TCR Vbeta CDR3 sequencing of approximately 140 peripheral blood samples: 43 ophthalmopathy, fewer than 80 hyperthyroidism and approximately 17 progressor patients.

Amplification of TCR beta CDR3 regions was carried out from RNA transcripts. For the first round of RT-PCR on the TCR CDR3, the HTBI primer set was used together with the Qiagen OneStep RT-PCR kit. A second multiplex PCR round built the libraries, followed by size selection and purification. Sequencing of the libraries was done on an Illumina HiSeq2000 using paired-end 100 bp reads. The original pipeline was this. Raw data were processed with SOAPnuke, discarding reads with adapters, uncalled bases, mean Phred below 15, or no exact constant-primer or identifier match. High-quality paired reads were merged with COPE v1.2.5, and unique nucleotide sequences were defined as clonotypes. Clonotypes were aligned to IMGT TRBV, TRBD and TRBJ reference segments using MiTCR v1.1. The analysis included only V-J combinations with a frequency above 0.0001, which together covered 99.2% of the repertoires. The TCS score was defined as F50 (clonal expansion) divided by E x V (chaos), with BLOSUM62-based TCRdist calculated between CDR3 peptides within each V-J. Welch's t-statistics and random forest reduced around 520 V-J features to some 14, which were used in a naive Bayes classifier (R e1071). The public reads were run again by TCRdb, first through fastp at Q25 and then through MiXCR, and only productive beta chains were kept. All rows with the same CDR3 protein become a single entry with the most common DNA and genes. The V and J calls and clone size come from TCRdb's table, not from the authors' own analysis. The sample contains fewer than 500,000 distinct CDR3 sequences, roughly 14% of them found a single time. The ten largest clones capture around 21% of the sample.

Paper-wide results and their limitations: Blood samples also contained most of the expanded thyroid clonotypes (frequency above 0.001), which suggests that blood repertoires may reflect thyroid immune responses. Sample size was not statistically predetermined, and blinding of investigators to group allocation was not performed. In validation, the model predicted progression to ophthalmopathy with approximately 71% sensitivity and approximately 74% specificity, a median of around six months before onset. A model built on a 13 V-J signature distinguished ophthalmopathy from stable hyperthyroidism, reaching 85% to 90% sensitivity and approximately 81% specificity in cross-validation and 80%/75% in testing.

Hyperthyroidism patients were aged 18 to 65 years and newly diagnosed, with disease duration of less than 2 months. Exclusion was applied to patients with uncontrolled infections, other autoimmune diseases, pregnancy or lactation. Diagnoses relied on clinical symptoms, serum thyroxine and TRAb, thyroid ultrasound and orbital computed tomography. Blood from progressor patients was collected at the time of first diagnosis with hyperthyroidism, before any ophthalmopathy symptoms had appeared. PBMCs were isolated from more than 9 ml of fresh peripheral blood by Ficoll-Paque density gradient centrifugation. Progressor patients were defined as those initially diagnosed with Graves' hyperthyroidism in whom ophthalmopathy developed during follow-up. Total RNA was extracted using Trizol reagent, and RNA quality was assessed on an Agilent 2100 Bioanalyzer. The CDR3 spans 15 residues, from the cysteine through the phenylalanine. The sequence is cut down to CDR3 DNA, 45 bases in frame from base 1. The trim is 0 bases for V and 4 bases for J, with a gap of 13 bases between the germline ends. Based on the germline V gene (reference sequence), the CDR1 and CDR2 sequences are DFQATT and SNEGSKA.

Sample: blood. The chain joins TRBV20-1 to TRBJ2-1; 7 matching bases give a weak D call of TRBD1. The receptor comes from a man in his thirties or forties with Graves' hyperthyroidism that later progressed to Graves' ophthalmopathy. The nucleotide sequence is TGCAGTGCTAGAGATCCAGGGGGGCCTTACAATGAGCAGTTCTTC. It translates to CSARDPGGPYNEQFF.